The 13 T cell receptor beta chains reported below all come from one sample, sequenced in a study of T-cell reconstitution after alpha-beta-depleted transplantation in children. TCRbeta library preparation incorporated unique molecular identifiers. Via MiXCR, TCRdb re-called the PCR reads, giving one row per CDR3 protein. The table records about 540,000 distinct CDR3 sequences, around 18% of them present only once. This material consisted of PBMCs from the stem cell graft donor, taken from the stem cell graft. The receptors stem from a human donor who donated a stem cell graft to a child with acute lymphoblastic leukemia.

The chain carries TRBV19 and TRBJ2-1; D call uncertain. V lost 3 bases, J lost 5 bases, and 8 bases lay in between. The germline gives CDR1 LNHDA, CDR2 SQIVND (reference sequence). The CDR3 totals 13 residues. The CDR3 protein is CASSIRFDNEQFF. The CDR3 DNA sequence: TGTGCCAGTAGTATCCGATTTGACAATGAGCAGTTCTTC.

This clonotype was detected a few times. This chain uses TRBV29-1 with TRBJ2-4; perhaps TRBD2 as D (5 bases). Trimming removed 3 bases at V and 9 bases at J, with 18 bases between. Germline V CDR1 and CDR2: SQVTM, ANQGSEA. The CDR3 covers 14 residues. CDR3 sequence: CSVESDLESGIQYF. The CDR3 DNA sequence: TGCAGCGTTGAGTCGGACTTGGAAAGTGGCATTCAGTACTTC.

CDR3 sequence reads: CASSLGFRGAMNTGELFF. CDR3 nucleotides: TGTGCCAGCAGCTTAGGATTTCGGGGAGCTATGAACACCGGGGAGCTGTTTTTT. This chain connects TRBV7-3 to TRBJ2-2, with D perhaps matching TRBD2 (5 bases). CDR3 length: 18 residues. Germline V gives CDR1 SGHTA, CDR2 FQGTGA. V lost 2 bases, J lost 1 base, and 17 bases lay in between.

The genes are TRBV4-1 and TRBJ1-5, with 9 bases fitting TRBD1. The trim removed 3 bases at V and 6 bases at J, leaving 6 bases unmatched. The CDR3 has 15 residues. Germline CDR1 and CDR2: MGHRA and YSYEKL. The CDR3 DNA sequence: TGCGCCAGCAGCCAGGGACAGGGTGATGGTCAGCCCCAGCATTTT. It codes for CASSQGQGDGQPQHF.

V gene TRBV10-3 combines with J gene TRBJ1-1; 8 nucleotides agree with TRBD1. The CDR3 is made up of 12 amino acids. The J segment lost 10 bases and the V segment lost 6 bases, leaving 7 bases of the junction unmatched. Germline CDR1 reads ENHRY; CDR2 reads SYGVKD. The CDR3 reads CAISPGQGGAFF. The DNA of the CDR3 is TGTGCCATCAGCCCCGGACAGGGAGGAGCTTTCTTT.

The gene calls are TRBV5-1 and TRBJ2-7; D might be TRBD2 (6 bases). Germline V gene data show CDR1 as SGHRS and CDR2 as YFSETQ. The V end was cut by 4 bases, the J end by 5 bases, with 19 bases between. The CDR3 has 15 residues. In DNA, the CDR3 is TGCGCCAGCAGCGGTTATAACCGGGACTTCGACGAGCAGTACTTC. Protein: CASSGYNRDFDEQYF.

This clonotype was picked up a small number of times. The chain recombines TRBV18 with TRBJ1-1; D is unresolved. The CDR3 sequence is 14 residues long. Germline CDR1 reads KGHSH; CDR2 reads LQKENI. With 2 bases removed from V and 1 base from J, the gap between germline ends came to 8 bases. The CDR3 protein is CASSPWPRNTEAFF. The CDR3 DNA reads TGTGCCAGCTCACCATGGCCAAGGAACACTGAAGCTTTCTTT.

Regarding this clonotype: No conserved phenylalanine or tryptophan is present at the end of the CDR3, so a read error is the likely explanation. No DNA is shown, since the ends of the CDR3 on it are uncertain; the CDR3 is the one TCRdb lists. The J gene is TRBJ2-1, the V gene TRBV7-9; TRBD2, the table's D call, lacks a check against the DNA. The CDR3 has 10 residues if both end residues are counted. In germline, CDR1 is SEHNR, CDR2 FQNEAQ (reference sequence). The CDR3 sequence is CASSFPLAGS.

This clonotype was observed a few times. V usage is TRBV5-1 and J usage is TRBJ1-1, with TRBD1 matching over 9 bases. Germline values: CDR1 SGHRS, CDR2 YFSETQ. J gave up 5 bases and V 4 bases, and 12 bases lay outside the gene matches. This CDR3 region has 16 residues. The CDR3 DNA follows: TGCGCCAGCAGCAGTGGACAGGGGCCTTCCTATACTGAAGCTTTCTTT. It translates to CASSSGQGPSYTEAFF.

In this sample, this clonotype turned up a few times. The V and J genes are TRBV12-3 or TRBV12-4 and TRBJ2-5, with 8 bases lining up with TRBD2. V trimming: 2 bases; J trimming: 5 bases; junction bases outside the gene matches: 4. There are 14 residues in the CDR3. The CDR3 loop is CASSLMGLVETQYF. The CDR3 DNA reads TGTGCCAGCAGTTTAATGGGACTAGTCGAGACCCAGTACTTC.

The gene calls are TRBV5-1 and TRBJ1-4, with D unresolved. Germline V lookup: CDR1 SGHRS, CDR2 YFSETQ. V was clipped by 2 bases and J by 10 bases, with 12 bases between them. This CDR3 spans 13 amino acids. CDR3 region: CASSFTDPGKLFF. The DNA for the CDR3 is TGCGCCAGCAGCTTCACGGATCCGGGAAAACTGTTTTTT.

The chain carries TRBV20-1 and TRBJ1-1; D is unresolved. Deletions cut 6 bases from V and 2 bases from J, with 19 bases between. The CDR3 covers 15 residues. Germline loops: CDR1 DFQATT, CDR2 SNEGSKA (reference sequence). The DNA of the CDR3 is TGCAGTGCCGGAAAAAGACGGAAGGATAACACTGAAGCTTTCTTT. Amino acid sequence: CSAGKRRKDNTEAFF.

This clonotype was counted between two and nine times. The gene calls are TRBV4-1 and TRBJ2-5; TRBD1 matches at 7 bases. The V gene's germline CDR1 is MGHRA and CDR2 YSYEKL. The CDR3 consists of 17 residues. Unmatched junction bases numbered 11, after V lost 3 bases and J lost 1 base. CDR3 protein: CASSHRDSQERQETQYF. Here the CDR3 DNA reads TGCGCCAGCAGCCACCGGGACAGCCAAGAGCGCCAAGAGACCCAGTACTTC.